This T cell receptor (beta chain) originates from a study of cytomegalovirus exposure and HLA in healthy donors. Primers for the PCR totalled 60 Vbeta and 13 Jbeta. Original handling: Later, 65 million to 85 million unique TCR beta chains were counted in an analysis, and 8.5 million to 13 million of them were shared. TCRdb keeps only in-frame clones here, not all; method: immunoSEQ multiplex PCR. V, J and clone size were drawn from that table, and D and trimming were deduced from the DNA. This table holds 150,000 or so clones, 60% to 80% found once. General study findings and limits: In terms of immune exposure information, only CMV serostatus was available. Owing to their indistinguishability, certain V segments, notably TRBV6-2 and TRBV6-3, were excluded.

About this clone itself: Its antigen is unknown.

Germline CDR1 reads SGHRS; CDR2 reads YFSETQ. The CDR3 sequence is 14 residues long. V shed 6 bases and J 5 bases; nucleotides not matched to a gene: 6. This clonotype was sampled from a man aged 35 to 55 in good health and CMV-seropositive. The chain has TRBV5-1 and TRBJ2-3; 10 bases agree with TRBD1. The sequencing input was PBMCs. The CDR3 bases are TGCGCCAGCACCCGACAGGGGGCGATAGATACGCAGTATTTT. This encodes CASTRQGAIDTQYF.